This TCR beta chain emerged from a study of early T cells in non-severe SARS-CoV-2 infection. Study at large: Investigators sequenced bulk RNA drawn from unsorted whole blood, and chains remained unpaired. Study-level results: Private and CD4 specificities were missed by VDJdb matching, skewed to anti-spike CD8.

This clonotype was counted many times. As yet, its antigen is unknown. Individual cDNA molecules received unique molecular identifiers during library preparation. Each CDR3 protein is one row after TCRdb ran MiXCR on the 5' RACE reads. The data contain around 67,000 distinct CDR3 sequences, about 10% of them singletons. The germline V and J ends were trimmed by 6 bases and 2 bases, with 16 bases remaining between them. The germline CDR1 and CDR2 sequences are SQVTM and ANQGSEA. This CDR3 is 14 amino acids long. This chain links TRBV29-1 with TRBJ2-5; perhaps TRBD2 as D (5 bases). This sequence was found in an adult who was a healthcare worker with PCR-confirmed SARS-CoV-2 infection or an uninfected control (not recorded which). The sequences come from whole blood, collected at baseline. CDR3 bases: TGCAGCGTCCGGGGAGTTGTAGAACAAGAGACCCAGTACTTC. Residues: CSVRGVVEQETQYF.